Listed here are 25 T cell receptor beta chains from one sample, sequenced in a study of blood T cell repertoires in COVID-19. Data came from immunoSEQ multiplex PCR; TCRdb stores just in-frame clones and leaves some out. The data hold roughly 300,000 clones, with roughly 90% observed a single time. Sequenced: peripheral blood. These receptors came from a woman in her thirties with COVID-19, enrolled during active disease.

This clone has more than one count but fewer than ten. This rearrangement joins TRBV5-1 to TRBJ2-2, with D perhaps TRBD1 (5 bases). In germline, CDR1 is SGHRS, CDR2 YFSETQ. Trimming stripped 1 base from V and 8 bases from J, with 9 bases between. The CDR3 extends over 13 amino acids. The CDR3 nucleotides read TGCGCCAGCAGCTTGCAACAGGCTGGGGAGCTGTTTTTT. Its protein is CASSLQQAGELFF.

The genes are TRBV7-9 and TRBJ2-2; D is unclear. The CDR3 has 12 amino acids. The V gene's germline CDR1 is SEHNR and CDR2 FQNEAQ (reference sequence). Trimming took 7 bases from V and 6 from J, leaving 9 bases between them. The CDR3 DNA sequence: TGTGCCAGCACCCTGAGTTCCGGGGAGCTGTTTTTT. This translates into CASTLSSGELFF. Full variable domain (missing parts from reference TRBV7-9 and TRBJ2-2): DTGVSQNPRHKITKRGQNVTFRCDPISEHNRLYWYRQTLGQGPEFLTYFQNEAQLEKSRLLSDRFSAERPKGSFSTLEIQRTEQGDSAMYLCASTLSSGELFFGEGSRLTVL.

The CDR3, as DNA: TGTGCCAGCAGTGAAACAGGGATGTACCAAGAGACCCAGTACTTC. It specifies CASSETGMYQETQYF. The V gene is TRBV25-1, the J gene TRBJ2-5, with D perhaps matching TRBD1 (6 bases). The CDR3 runs 15 residues. V was shortened by 2 bases and J by 0 bases, with 10 bases between the two germline ends. CDR1 and CDR2 (germline): MGHDK, SYGVNS.

This chain links TRBV6-5 with TRBJ1-1; no clear D gene. CDR1 and CDR2 from the germline V gene are MNHEY and SVGAGI. The CDR3 is 13 residues long. The V end was cut by 3 bases, the J end by 0 bases, with 5 bases between. CDR3 residues: CASSYSVNTEAFF. The CDR3, as DNA: TGTGCCAGCAGTTATTCGGTGAACACTGAAGCTTTCTTT.

This clone showed up just a few times. The chain has TRBV7-2 and TRBJ1-3, with 8 bases identical to TRBD1. Per germline, CDR1 SGHTA and CDR2 FQGNSA. V dropped 1 base and J dropped 3; count of bases not matched to a gene: 8. The CDR3 totals 17 residues. Here the CDR3 reads CASSLGGQGAVGNTIYF. The CDR3 DNA follows: TGTGCCAGCAGCTTAGGTGGGCAGGGGGCTGTTGGAAACACCATATATTTT.

V gene TRBV5-6 combines with J gene TRBJ2-7, with no clear D. Germline CDR1 SGHDT, CDR2 YYEEEE. This CDR3 contains 15 residues. The ends were cut back, 4 bases at V and 4 bases at J, with 18 bases in the middle. This CDR3 is CASSHATTLSYEQYF. The CDR3 DNA reads as TGTGCCAGCAGCCACGCGACAACCTTATCTTACGAGCAGTACTTC.

V gene TRBV6-5 combines with J gene TRBJ2-4, with D maybe TRBD2 (5 bases). The CDR3 runs 15 residues. Trimming took 6 bases from V and 8 from J, leaving 20 bases between them. Germline V gene sequence: CDR1 MNHEY, CDR2 SVGAGI. The CDR3 loop reads CASSPVSSPGYIQYF. CDR3 nucleotides: TGTGCCAGCAGCCCCGTTTCCTCTCCGGGGTACATTCAGTACTTC.

This chain connects TRBV24-1 to TRBJ2-5; 7 bases are shared with TRBD1. After removal of 3 bases from V and 7 bases from J, the junction contained 10 bases not matched to a gene. Germline CDR1 is KGHDR and CDR2 is SFDVKD. The CDR3 has 15 amino acids. This chain's CDR3 is CATSDTRTGQMTQYF. The CDR3 region has the DNA TGTGCCACCAGTGATACCAGGACAGGCCAGATGACCCAGTACTTC.

V gene TRBV7-9 combines with J gene TRBJ2-5, with TRBD2 as a possible D gene (7 bases). V was cut by 2 bases and J by 0 bases, with 13 bases left in between. The CDR3 extends over 16 amino acids. The germline V gene encodes CDR1 SEHNR and CDR2 FQNEAQ (reference sequence). CDR3 loop: CASSLLGGQYQETQYF. As DNA, the CDR3 is TGTGCCAGCAGCTTATTGGGGGGGCAGTACCAAGAGACCCAGTACTTC.

The chain joins TRBV6-6 to TRBJ2-2; the match to TRBD2 covers 14 bases. The CDR3 runs to 16 residues. V lost 11 bases and J lost 0; bases outside the gene matches: 5. The germline CDR1 and CDR2 sequences are MNHNY and SVGAGI (reference sequence). In DNA form, the CDR3 reads TGTGCCTGCTGGACTAGCGGGGGGACGAACACCGGGGAGCTGTTTTTT. It specifies CACWTSGGTNTGELFF.

V usage is TRBV12-3 or TRBV12-4 and J usage is TRBJ1-5; TRBD1 matches at 8 bases. Germline trimming cut 7 bases from V and 6 bases from J; bases unmatched to any gene: 2. The CDR3 contains 12 residues. The CDR3 nucleotides read TGTGCCAGCACCAGGGGGCGTCAGCCCCAGCATTTT. It codes for CASTRGRQPQHF.

This clone has only one observation. DNA of the CDR3: TGTGCCTGGTCGGGACAGGCGTACAATGAGCAGTTCTTC. As protein: CAWSGQAYNEQFF. The genes are TRBV5-4 and TRBJ2-1; 8 bases agree with TRBD1. The CDR3 length is 13 residues. CDR1 is SGHNT, CDR2 YYREEE, per germline (reference sequence). Trimming at V came to 10 bases and at J to 4 bases, leaving 7 bases not matched to a gene. The full variable domain, rest sourced from reference TRBV5-4 and TRBJ2-1, is ETGVTQSPTHLIKTRGQQVTLRCSSQSGHNTVSWYQQALGQGPQFIFQYYREEENGRGNFPPRFSGLQFPNYSSELNVNALELDDSALYLCAWSGQAYNEQFFGPGTRLTVL.

The rearrangement uses TRBV7-9 and TRBJ1-6; maybe TRBD1 (5 bases). Per germline, CDR1 SEHNR and CDR2 FQNEAQ (reference sequence). The CDR3 consists of 14 residues. Trimming cost V 7 bases and J 9 bases, with 16 bases left between them. This CDR3 reads CASNWAGEGSPLHF. The CDR3 region has the DNA TGTGCCAGCAATTGGGCGGGGGAGGGTTCACCCCTCCACTTT.

The chain links TRBV2 to TRBJ2-7, with D hard to call. This CDR3 is built from 11 residues. Germline-derived CDR1 and CDR2 are SNHLY and FYNNEI. Trimming removed 5 bases at V and 6 bases at J, with 8 bases between. This CDR3 reads CASSLVGEQYV. Here the CDR3 DNA reads TGTGCCAGCAGTCTAGTAGGCGAGCAGTACGTC.

The chain recombines TRBV18 with TRBJ1-2; 8 bases fit TRBD1. V was pared by 4 bases and J by 6 bases, with 7 bases of the junction left unmatched. This CDR3 has 14 amino acids. The germline CDR1 and CDR2 sequences are KGHSH and LQKENI. CDR3: CASSLGQGRNGYTF. DNA of the CDR3: TGTGCCAGCTCACTCGGACAGGGCAGGAATGGCTACACCTTC. Based on the CDR3 plus reference TRBV18 and TRBJ1-2, the full variable domain is NAGVMQNPRHLVRRRGQEARLRCSPMKGHSHVYWYRQLPEEGLKFMVYLQKENIIDESGMPKERFSAEFPKEGPSILRIQQVVRGDSAAYFCASSLGQGRNGYTFGSGTRLTVV.

V and J are TRBV28 and TRBJ1-6; maybe TRBD1 (5 bases). The CDR3 totals 14 residues. V gave up 6 bases and J gave up 5 bases, with 11 bases separating them. Looked up from germline, CDR1 is MDHEN and CDR2 is SYDVKM. CDR3 coding DNA: TGTGCCAGCAGGAGAATAGGGGATAATTCACCCCTCCACTTT. Its translation is CASRRIGDNSPLHF.

This chain joins TRBV21-1 and TRBJ1-1; the table's D call TRBD1 went unverified against the DNA. TRBV21-1 is given as a pseudogene. This CDR3 comprises 16 residues. Here the CDR3 DNA reads TGTGCCAGCAGCACCAGGGTTAGGGGCCGTGACACTGAAGCTTTCTTT. Protein product: CASSTRVRGRDTEAFF.

This chain links TRBV15 with TRBJ2-3; 9 bases agree with TRBD2. CDR3 length: 18 amino acids. V trimming: 3 bases; J trimming: 0 bases; junction bases outside the gene matches: 10. CDR1 and CDR2 from the germline V gene are LNHNV and YYDKDF (reference sequence). The chain's CDR3 is CATSSTMGLAPSTDTQYF. CDR3 DNA: TGTGCCACCAGCAGTACAATGGGACTAGCTCCTAGCACAGATACGCAGTATTTT.

The rearrangement uses TRBV7-3 and TRBJ1-2, with TRBD1 identical over 8 bases. The germline V gene encodes CDR1 SGHTA and CDR2 FQGTGA. Unmatched junction bases numbered 8, after V lost 1 base and J lost 7 bases. This CDR3 comprises 15 residues. DNA for the CDR3: TGTGCCAGCAGCTTAAACCCAGGGGGCGCCGGTGGCTACACCTTC. It yields the protein CASSLNPGGAGGYTF.

This sequence joins TRBV12-5 and TRBJ1-4; a weak D match, TRBD1 (6 bases). Germline V gene sequence: CDR1 LGHNT, CDR2 FRNRAP. V was cut by 3 bases and J by 8 bases, with 16 bases left in between. The CDR3 consists of 15 residues. CDR3 DNA: TGTGCTAGTGGTTTAGGCGGGCCAGGGGAAGAAAAACTGTTTTTT. Protein sequence: CASGLGGPGEEKLFF.

The chain recombines TRBV6-6 with TRBJ2-1, with D unresolved. The CDR3 is made up of 13 amino acids. The germline V and J ends were trimmed by 0 bases and 8 bases, with 8 bases remaining between them. CDR1 is MNHNY, CDR2 SVGAGI, per germline (reference sequence). In nucleotides, the CDR3 is TGTGCCAGCAGTTACTCGAATTGGCATGAGCAGTTCTTC. This encodes CASSYSNWHEQFF.

Of note for this clone: The same CDR3 is also encoded by other DNA sequences in this sample. The chain couples TRBV29-1 to TRBJ1-2, with 7 bases lining up with TRBD1. V lost 4 bases, J lost 4 bases, and 0 bases stayed unmatched. CDR3 length: 11 amino acids. CDR1 SQVTM and CDR2 ANQGSEA come from the germline V gene. CDR3 protein: CSVGDSYGYTF. The CDR3 DNA reads TGCAGCGTTGGGGACAGCTATGGCTACACCTTC.

This clone showed up just a few times. The chain couples TRBV4-1 to TRBJ2-5, with 7 bases aligning to TRBD1. CDR1 MGHRA and CDR2 YSYEKL come from the germline V gene. The CDR3 is 15 amino acids. The junction had 6 bases not matched to a gene; V was cut back by 1 base and J by 4 bases. The CDR3 here is CASSQGQGDVETQYF. DNA of the CDR3: TGCGCCAGCAGCCAAGGACAGGGTGATGTAGAGACCCAGTACTTC.

This clone was found once. The rearrangement joins TRBV2 to TRBJ2-1; 8 nucleotides line up with TRBD1. CDR3 length: 15 amino acids. Germline V gene sequence: CDR1 SNHLY, CDR2 FYNNEI. Germline trimming cut 6 bases from V and 1 base from J; bases unmatched to any gene: 5. CDR3 nucleotide sequence: TGTGCCAGCAGGCTACAGGGGGTGTCCTACAATGAGCAGTTCTTC. Translating gives CASRLQGVSYNEQFF.

The rearrangement uses TRBV6-4 and TRBJ2-1; maybe TRBD2 (5 bases). The CDR3 is 14 amino acids. The germline V and J ends were trimmed by 5 bases and 7 bases, with 15 bases remaining between them. The germline CDR1 and CDR2 sequences are MRHNA and SNTAGT. DNA of the CDR3: TGTGCCAGCAGTTCCCGAGGGCCCCCGAATGAGCAGTTCTTC. Its protein product is CASSSRGPPNEQFF.